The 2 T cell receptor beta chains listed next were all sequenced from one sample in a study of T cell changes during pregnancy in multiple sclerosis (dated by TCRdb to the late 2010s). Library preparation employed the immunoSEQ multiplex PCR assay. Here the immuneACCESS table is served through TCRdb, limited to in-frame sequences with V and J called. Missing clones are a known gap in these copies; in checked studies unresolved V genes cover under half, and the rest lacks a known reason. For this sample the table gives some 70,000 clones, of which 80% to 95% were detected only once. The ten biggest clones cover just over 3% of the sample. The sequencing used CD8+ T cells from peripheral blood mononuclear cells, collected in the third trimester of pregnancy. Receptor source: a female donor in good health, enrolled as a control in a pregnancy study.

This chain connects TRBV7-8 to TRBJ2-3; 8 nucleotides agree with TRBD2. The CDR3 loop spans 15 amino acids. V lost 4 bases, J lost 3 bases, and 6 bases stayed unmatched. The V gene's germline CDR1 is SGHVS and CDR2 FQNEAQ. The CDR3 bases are TGTGCCAGCAGCTCGAAAGAGCGGGGGACAGATACGCAGTATTTT. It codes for CASSSKERGTDTQYF.

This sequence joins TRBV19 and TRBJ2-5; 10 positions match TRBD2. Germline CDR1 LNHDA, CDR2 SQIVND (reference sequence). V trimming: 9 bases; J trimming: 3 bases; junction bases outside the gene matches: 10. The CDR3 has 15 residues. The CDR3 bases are TGTGCCAGCGAAGGGCTAGCGGGGGAAGAAGAGACCCAGTACTTC. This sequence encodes CASEGLAGEEETQYF.